This TCR beta chain was retrieved from a study of T cells in tumors after PD-1 blockade. About the study: A subset received ongoing vismodegib 150 mg daily alongside anti-PD-1 therapy. Peripheral blood samples averaged roughly 40,000 unique clonotypes and roughly 110,000 templates. Study conclusions and caveats: Some novel exhausted tumor clones appeared in pre-treatment blood, suggesting peripheral recruitment.

Some clones are missing from TCRdb's copy, which holds only in-frame ones; the method was immunoSEQ multiplex PCR. The sample includes about 47,000 clones, more than 75% seen only once; the top ten take 16%. The CDR3 has 13 amino acids. Germline assignment: CDR1 ENHRY and CDR2 SYGVKD. Trimming shortened V by 11 bases and J by 9 bases, and 20 bases separated the two germline ends. Comments on this clone: The antigen remains unidentified.

Sequences were derived from PBMCs, sampled before anti-PD-1 treatment. This chain uses TRBV10-3 with TRBJ2-1, with D unclear. The TCR originated in a human donor with basal cell carcinoma. CDR3 bases: TGTGCCTTAAAAGGCTCCGAGGAGAGTGAGCAGTTCTTC. This codes for CALKGSEESEQFF.